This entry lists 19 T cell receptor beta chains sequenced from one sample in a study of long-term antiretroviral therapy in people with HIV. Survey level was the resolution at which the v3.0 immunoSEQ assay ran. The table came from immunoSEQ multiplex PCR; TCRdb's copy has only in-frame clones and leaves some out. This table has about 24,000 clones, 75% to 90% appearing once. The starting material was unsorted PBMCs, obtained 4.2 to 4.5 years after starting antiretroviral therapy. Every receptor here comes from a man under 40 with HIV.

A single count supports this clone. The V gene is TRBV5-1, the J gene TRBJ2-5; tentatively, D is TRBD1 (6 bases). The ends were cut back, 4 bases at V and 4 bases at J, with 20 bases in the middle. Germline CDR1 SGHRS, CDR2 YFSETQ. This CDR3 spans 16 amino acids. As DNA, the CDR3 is TGCGCCAGCAGCCCCACAGGGTACTACCAGGCAGAGACCCAGTACTTC. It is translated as CASSPTGYYQAETQYF.

In DNA, the CDR3 is TGTGCCAGCAATAACGGCAACCCCACAGATACGCAGTATTTT. Protein: CASNNGNPTDTQYF. The gene calls are TRBV6-5 and TRBJ2-3; D is unclear. This CDR3 contains 14 residues. Germline loops: CDR1 MNHEY, CDR2 SVGAGI. Trimming stripped 7 bases from V and 2 bases from J, with 13 bases between.

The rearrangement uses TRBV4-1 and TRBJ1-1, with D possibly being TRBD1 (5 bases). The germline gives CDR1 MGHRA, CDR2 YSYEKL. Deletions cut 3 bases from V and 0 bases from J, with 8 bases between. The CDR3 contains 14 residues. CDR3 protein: CASSHRGVNTEAFF. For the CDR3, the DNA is TGCGCCAGCAGCCACCGGGGGGTGAACACTGAAGCTTTCTTT.

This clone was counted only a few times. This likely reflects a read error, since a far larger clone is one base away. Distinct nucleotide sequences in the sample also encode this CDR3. The CDR3 region is CASSQGGPSNTEAFF. As DNA, the CDR3 is TGCGCCAGCAGCCAAGGGGGACCCTCGAACACTGAAGCTTTCTTT. The V call is TRBV4-3, the J call TRBJ1-1; TRBD1 is a possible D gene (5 bases). Between the trimmed V and J ends, which lost 1 base and 1 base, there was a span of 10 bases. This CDR3 is built from 15 residues. Germline values: CDR1 LGHNA, CDR2 YSLEER.

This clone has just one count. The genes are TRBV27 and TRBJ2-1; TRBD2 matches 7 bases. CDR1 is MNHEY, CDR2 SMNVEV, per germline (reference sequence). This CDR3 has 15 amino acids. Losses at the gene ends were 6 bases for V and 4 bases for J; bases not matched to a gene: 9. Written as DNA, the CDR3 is TGTGCCAGCAGCCCGAAGGGAGGGATATACAATGAGCAGTTCTTC. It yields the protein CASSPKGGIYNEQFF.

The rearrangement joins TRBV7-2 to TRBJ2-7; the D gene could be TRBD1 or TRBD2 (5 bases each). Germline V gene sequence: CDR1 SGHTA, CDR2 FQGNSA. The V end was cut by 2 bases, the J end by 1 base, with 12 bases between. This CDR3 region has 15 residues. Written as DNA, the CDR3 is TGTGCCAGCAGCTTAATGGGGGTAGGGTCCTACGAGCAGTACTTC. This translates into CASSLMGVGSYEQYF.

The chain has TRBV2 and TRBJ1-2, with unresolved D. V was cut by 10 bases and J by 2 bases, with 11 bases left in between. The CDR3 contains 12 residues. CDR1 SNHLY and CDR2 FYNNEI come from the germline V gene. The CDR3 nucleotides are TGTGCCATCGGAGCGGGGAACTATGGCTACACCTTC. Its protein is CAIGAGNYGYTF.

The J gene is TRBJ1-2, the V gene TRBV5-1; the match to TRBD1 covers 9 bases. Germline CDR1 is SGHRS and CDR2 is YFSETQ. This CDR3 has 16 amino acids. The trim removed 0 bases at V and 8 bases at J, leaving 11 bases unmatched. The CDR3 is CASSLETGTGKRGYTF. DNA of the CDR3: TGCGCCAGCAGCTTGGAAACCGGGACAGGGAAGCGCGGCTACACCTTC.

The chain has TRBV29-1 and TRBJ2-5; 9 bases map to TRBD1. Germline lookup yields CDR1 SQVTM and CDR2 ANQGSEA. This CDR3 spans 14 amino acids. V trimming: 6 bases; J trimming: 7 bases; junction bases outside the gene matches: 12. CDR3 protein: CSVWDRDLSPTQYF. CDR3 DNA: TGCAGCGTATGGGACAGGGATTTGTCGCCGACCCAGTACTTC. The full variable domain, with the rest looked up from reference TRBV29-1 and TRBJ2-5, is SAVISQKPSRDICQRGTSLTIQCQVDSQVTMMFWYRQQPGQSLTLIATANQGSEATYESGFVIDKFPISRPNLTFSTLTVSNMSPEDSSIYLCSVWDRDLSPTQYFGPGTRLLVL.

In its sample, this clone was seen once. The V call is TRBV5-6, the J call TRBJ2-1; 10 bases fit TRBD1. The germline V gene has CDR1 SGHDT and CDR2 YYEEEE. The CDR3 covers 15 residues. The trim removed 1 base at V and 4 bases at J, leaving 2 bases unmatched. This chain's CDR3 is CASSLQDRGYNEQFF. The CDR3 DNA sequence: TGTGCCAGCAGCTTGCAGGACAGGGGGTACAATGAGCAGTTCTTC.

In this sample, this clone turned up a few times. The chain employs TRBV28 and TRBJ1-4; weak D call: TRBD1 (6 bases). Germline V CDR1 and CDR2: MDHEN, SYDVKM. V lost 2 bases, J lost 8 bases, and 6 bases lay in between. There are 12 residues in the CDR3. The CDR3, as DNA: TGTGCCAGCAGTTTAGGGGGCGAAAAACTGTTTTTT. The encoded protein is CASSLGGEKLFF.

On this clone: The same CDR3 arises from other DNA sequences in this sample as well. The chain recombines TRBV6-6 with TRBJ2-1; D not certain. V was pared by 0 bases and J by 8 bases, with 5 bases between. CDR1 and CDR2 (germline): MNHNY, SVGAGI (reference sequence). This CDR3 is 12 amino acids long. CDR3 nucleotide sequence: TGTGCCAGCAGTTACTCGAGGCATGAGCAGTTCTTC. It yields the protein CASSYSRHEQFF.

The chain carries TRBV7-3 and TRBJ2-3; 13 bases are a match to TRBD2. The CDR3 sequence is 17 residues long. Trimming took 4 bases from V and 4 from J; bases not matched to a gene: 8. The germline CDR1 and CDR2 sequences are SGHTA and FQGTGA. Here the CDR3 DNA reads TGTGCCAGCAGCTCCATTGGACTAGCGGGAGAAGCAGATACGCAGTATTTT. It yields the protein CASSSIGLAGEADTQYF.

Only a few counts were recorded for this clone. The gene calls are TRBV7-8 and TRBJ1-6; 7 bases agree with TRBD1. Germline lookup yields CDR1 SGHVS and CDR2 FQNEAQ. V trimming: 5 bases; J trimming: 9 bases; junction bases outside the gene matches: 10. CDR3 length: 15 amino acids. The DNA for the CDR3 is TGTGCCAGCAGCCTCCGGGACAGTGCTAGTTCACCCCTCCACTTT. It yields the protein CASSLRDSASSPLHF.

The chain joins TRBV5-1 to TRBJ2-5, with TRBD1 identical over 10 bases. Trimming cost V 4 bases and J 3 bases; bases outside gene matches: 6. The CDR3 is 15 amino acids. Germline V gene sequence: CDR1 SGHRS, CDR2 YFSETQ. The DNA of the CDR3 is TGCGCCAGCAGCGCGACCGGGACAGGGGAAGAGACCCAGTACTTC. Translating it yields CASSATGTGEETQYF.

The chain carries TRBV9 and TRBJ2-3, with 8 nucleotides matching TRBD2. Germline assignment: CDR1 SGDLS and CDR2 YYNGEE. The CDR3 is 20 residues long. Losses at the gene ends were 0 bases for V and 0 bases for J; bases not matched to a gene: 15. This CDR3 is CASSVAGGRSSPSSTDTQYF. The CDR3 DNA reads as TGTGCCAGCAGCGTAGCGGGCGGGAGGTCCTCGCCCTCTAGCACAGATACGCAGTATTTT.

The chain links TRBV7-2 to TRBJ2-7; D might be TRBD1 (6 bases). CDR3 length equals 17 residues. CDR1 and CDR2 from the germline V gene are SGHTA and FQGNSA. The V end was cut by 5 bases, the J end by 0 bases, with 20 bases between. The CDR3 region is CASSRTARQVGSYEQYF. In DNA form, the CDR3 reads TGTGCCAGCAGCCGAACCGCCCGACAGGTGGGCTCCTACGAGCAGTACTTC.

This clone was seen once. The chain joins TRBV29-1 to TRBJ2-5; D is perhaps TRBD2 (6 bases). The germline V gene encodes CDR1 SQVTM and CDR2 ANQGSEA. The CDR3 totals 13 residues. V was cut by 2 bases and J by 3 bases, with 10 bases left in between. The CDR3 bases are TGCAGCGTTGAAAGAGCGGGTAAAGAGACCCAGTACTTC. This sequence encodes CSVERAGKETQYF. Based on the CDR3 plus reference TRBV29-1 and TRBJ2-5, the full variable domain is SAVISQKPSRDICQRGTSLTIQCQVDSQVTMMFWYRQQPGQSLTLIATANQGSEATYESGFVIDKFPISRPNLTFSTLTVSNMSPEDSSIYLCSVERAGKETQYFGPGTRLLVL.

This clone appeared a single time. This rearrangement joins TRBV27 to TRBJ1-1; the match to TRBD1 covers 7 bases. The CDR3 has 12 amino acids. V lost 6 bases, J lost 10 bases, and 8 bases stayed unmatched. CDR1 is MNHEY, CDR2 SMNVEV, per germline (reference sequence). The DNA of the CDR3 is TGTGCCAGCAGCTTAAACAGGGGTCGAGCTTTCTTT. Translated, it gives CASSLNRGRAFF.